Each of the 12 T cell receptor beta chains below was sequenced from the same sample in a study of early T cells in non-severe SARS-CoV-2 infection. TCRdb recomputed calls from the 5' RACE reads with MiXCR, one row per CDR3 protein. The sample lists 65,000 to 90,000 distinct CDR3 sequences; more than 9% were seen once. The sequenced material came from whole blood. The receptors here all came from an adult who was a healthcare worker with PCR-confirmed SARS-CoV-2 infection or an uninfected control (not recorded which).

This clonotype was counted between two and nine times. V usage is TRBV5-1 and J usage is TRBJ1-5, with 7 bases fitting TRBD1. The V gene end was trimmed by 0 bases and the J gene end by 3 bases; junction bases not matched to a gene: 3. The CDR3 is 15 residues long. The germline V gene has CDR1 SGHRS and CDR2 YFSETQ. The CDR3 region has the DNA TGCGCCAGCAGCTTGGTGGGACAGCCCAATCAGCCCCAGCATTTT. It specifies CASSLVGQPNQPQHF.

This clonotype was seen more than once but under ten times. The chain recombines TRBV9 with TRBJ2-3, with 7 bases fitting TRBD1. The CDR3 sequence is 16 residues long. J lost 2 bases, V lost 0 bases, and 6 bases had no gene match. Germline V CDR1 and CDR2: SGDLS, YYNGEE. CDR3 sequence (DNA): TGTGCCAGCAGCGTAGTGGGCAGGGGGTTCACAGATACGCAGTATTTT. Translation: CASSVVGRGFTDTQYF. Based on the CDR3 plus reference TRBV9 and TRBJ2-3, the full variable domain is DSGVTQTPKHLITATGQRVTLRCSPRSGDLSVYWYQQSLDQGLQFLIQYYNGEERAKGNILERFSAQQFPDLHSELNLSSLELGDSALYFCASSVVGRGFTDTQYFGPGTRLTVL.

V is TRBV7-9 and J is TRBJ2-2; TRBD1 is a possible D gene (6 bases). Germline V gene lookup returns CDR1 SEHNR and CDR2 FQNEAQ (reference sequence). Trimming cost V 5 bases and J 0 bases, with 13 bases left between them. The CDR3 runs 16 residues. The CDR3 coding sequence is TGTGCCAGCAGCGAATCCGGGACAACGAACACCGGGGAGCTGTTTTTT. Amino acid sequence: CASSESGTTNTGELFF.

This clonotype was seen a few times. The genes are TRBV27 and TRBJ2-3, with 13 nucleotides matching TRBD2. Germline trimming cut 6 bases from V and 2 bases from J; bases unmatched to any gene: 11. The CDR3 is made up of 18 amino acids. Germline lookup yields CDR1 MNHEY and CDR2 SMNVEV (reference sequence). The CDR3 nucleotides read TGTGCCAGCAGAAAGGGGACTAGCGGGATTGGTGCCACAGATACGCAGTATTTT. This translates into CASRKGTSGIGATDTQYF.

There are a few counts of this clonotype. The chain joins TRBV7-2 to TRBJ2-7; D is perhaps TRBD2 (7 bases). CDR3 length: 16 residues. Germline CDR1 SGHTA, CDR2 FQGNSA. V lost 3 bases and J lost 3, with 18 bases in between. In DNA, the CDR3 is TGTGCCAGCAGCTTTTCCAGCGGGACATTAAGCTACGAGCAGTACTTC. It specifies CASSFSSGTLSYEQYF.

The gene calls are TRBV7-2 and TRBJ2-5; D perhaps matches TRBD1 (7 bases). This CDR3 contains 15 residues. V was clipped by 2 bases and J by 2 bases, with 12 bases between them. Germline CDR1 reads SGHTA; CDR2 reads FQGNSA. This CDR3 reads CASSLRGRGQETQYF. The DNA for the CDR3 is TGTGCCAGCAGCTTAAGGGGGCGGGGACAAGAGACCCAGTACTTC. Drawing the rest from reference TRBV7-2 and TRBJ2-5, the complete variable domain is GAGVSQSPSNKVTEKGKDVELRCDPISGHTALYWYRQSLGQGLEFLIYFQGNSAPDKSGLPSDRFSAERTGGSVSTLTIQRTQQEDSAVYLCASSLRGRGQETQYFGPGTRLLVL.

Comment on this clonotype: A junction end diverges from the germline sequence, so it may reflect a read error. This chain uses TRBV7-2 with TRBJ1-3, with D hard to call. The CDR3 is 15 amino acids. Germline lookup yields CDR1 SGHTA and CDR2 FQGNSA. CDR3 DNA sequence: TGTGCCAGCAGCTTAGGGTCTTTCTCTGAAAACACCATATATTTT. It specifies CASSLGSFSENTIYF.

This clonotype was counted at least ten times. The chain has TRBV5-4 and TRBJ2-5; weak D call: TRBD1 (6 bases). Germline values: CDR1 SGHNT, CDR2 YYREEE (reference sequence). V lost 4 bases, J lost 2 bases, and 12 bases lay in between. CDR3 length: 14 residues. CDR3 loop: CASSTGQTQETQYF. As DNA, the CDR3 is TGTGCCAGCAGCACCGGACAGACACAAGAGACCCAGTACTTC. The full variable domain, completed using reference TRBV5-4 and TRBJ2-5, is ETGVTQSPTHLIKTRGQQVTLRCSSQSGHNTVSWYQQALGQGPQFIFQYYREEENGRGNFPPRFSGLQFPNYSSELNVNALELDDSALYLCASSTGQTQETQYFGPGTRLLVL.

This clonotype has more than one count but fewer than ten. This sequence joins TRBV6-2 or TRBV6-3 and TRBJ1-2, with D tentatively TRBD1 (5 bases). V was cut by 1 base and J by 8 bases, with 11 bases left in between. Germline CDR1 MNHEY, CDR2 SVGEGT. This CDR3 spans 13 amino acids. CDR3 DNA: TGTGCCAGCAGTTACTTCCAGGGAGGAGGCTACACCTTC. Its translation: CASSYFQGGGYTF.

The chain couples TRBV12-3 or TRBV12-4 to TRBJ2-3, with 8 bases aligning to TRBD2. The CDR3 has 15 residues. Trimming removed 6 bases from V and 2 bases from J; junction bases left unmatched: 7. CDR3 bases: TGTGCCAGCAGACCCAGCGGGAGCAACACAGATACGCAGTATTTT. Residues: CASRPSGSNTDTQYF.

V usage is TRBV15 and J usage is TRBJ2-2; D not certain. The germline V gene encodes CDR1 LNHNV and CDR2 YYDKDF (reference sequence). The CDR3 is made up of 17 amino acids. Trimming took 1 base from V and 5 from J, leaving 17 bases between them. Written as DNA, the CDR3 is TGTGCCACCAGCAGAGGCATCGAGACAAGGGTAACCGGGGAGCTGTTTTTT. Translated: CATSRGIETRVTGELFF.

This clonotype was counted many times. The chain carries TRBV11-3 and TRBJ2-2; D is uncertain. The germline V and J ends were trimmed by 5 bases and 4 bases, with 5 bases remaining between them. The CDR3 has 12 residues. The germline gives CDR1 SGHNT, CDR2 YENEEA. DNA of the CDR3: TGTGCCAGCAGCATTGGCACCGGGGAGCTGTTTTTT. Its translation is CASSIGTGELFF.